These 18 T cell receptor beta chains came from one sample sequenced in a study of blood T cells in healthy people across ages. With a J-beta primer mix and a sample-barcoded 5' primer, a second PCR ran about 7 to 12 cycles. Via MiXCR, TCRdb re-called the 5' RACE reads, giving one row per CDR3 protein. The table includes 1,300,000 or so distinct CDR3 sequences, 55% to 75% detected once. Sequenced sample: blood. Receptors originate from a man between 18 and 35 years old in good health.

The chain has TRBV20-1 and TRBJ2-5; 10 nucleotides align to TRBD1. The V and J ends lost 6 bases and 2 bases, in that order; junction bases with no gene match: 6. The V gene's germline CDR1 is DFQATT and CDR2 SNEGSKA (reference sequence). CDR3 length: 14 amino acids. CDR3 in DNA: TGCAGTGCCACGGGGGACAGGGGTCAAGAGACCCAGTACTTC. The encoded protein is CSATGDRGQETQYF.

The V and J genes are TRBV29-1 and TRBJ2-1, with D perhaps TRBD1 (5 bases). Germline CDR1 is SQVTM and CDR2 is ANQGSEA. The CDR3 consists of 16 residues. Trimming shortened V by 1 base and J by 0 bases, and 13 bases separated the two germline ends. The CDR3 nucleotides read TGCAGCGTTGAAGGCACAACTGACAGCTCCTACAATGAGCAGTTCTTC. Translating gives CSVEGTTDSSYNEQFF.

The chain combines TRBV29-1 with TRBJ2-3; unclear D gene. Per germline, CDR1 SQVTM and CDR2 ANQGSEA. The V gene lost 4 bases and the J gene lost 0 bases, with 11 bases spanning the gap. The CDR3 contains 14 residues. This chain's CDR3 is CSVVRPLSTDTQYF. CDR3 in DNA: TGCAGCGTTGTAAGGCCGCTCAGCACAGATACGCAGTATTTT.

The CDR3 sequence: CASSSTSGSRGDTQYF. CDR3 nucleotide sequence: TGTGCCAGCAGCTCGACTAGCGGGAGCCGAGGAGATACGCAGTATTTT. The V and J genes are TRBV7-9 and TRBJ2-3; TRBD2 agrees at 12 bases. Trimming removed 4 bases from V and 5 bases from J; junction bases left unmatched: 7. The CDR3 totals 16 residues. Germline V lookup: CDR1 SEHNR, CDR2 FQNEAQ (reference sequence).

This chain joins TRBV5-6 and TRBJ1-5; the D is unclear. The CDR3 consists of 11 residues. Germline values: CDR1 SGHDT, CDR2 YYEEEE. With 1 base removed from V and 13 bases from J, the gap between germline ends came to 9 bases. This CDR3 is CASSLSMLQHF. The CDR3 DNA is TGTGCCAGCAGCTTGAGTATGTTGCAGCATTTT.

The chain has TRBV4-1 and TRBJ2-5; D not certain. The CDR3 loop spans 16 amino acids. Germline assignment: CDR1 MGHRA and CDR2 YSYEKL. Trimming took off 4 bases at V and 1 base at J, with 16 bases between the two ends. The DNA of the CDR3 is TGCGCCAGCAGCCCTACCTACGGCGGCAGCCAAGAGACCCAGTACTTC. Its protein product is CASSPTYGGSQETQYF.

The rearrangement uses TRBV28 and TRBJ2-1; no clear D gene. Germline V CDR1 and CDR2: MDHEN, SYDVKM. The CDR3 sequence is 16 residues long. The germline V and J ends were trimmed by 6 bases and 6 bases, with 21 bases remaining between them. CDR3 nucleotide sequence: TGTGCCAGCAGACCCCTCCCACGACCGTGGCGCAATGAGCAGTTCTTC. Translation: CASRPLPRPWRNEQFF.

The chain links TRBV10-3 to TRBJ1-2; 9 positions match TRBD1. This CDR3 comprises 14 residues. The germline CDR1 and CDR2 sequences are ENHRY and SYGVKD. Trimming at V came to 2 bases and at J to 6 bases, leaving 4 bases not matched to a gene. CDR3 nucleotide sequence: TGTGCCATCAGTGAGCCGGACAGGGGTCATGGCTACACCTTC. As protein: CAISEPDRGHGYTF.

V usage is TRBV6-5 and J usage is TRBJ1-2, with a weak D call TRBD1 (6 bases). CDR3 length equals 13 residues. V lost 2 bases and J lost 3, with 7 bases in between. Germline-derived CDR1 and CDR2 are MNHEY and SVGAGI. The DNA of the CDR3 is TGTGCCAGCAGTTACGGACAGCACTATGGCTACACCTTC. This gives the protein CASSYGQHYGYTF.

This chain uses TRBV2 with TRBJ1-5, with D perhaps TRBD1 (5 bases). The V end lost 1 base, the J end lost 0 bases, and 13 bases lay between the germline ends. Germline V lookup: CDR1 SNHLY, CDR2 FYNNEI. This CDR3 is built from 17 residues. CDR3 in DNA: TGTGCCAGCAGTGAAGAGGCAGGGAGTCTTAGCAATCAGCCCCAGCATTTT. Its protein is CASSEEAGSLSNQPQHF.

The V call is TRBV4-2, the J call TRBJ2-3, with D uncertain. Germline-derived CDR1 and CDR2 are LGHNA and YNFKEQ. CDR3 length equals 15 residues. Trimming left V 1 base short and J 4 bases short, with 12 bases between. CDR3 region: CASSQVAGVADTQYF. CDR3 nucleotide sequence: TGTGCCAGCAGCCAAGTCGCAGGAGTGGCAGATACGCAGTATTTT.

This clonotype was counted a few times. This chain connects TRBV4-1 to TRBJ2-5, with D possibly being TRBD1 or TRBD2 (5 bases each). The J call is doubtful: the DNA matches TRBJ2-7 better. The germline CDR1 and CDR2 sequences are MGHRA and YSYEKL. The CDR3 runs to 16 residues. This CDR3 reads CASSQDPAGSFYEQYF. The CDR3 nucleotides are TGCGCCAGCAGCCAAGATCCGGCAGGGAGTTTTTACGAGCAGTACTTC.

The chain has TRBV27 and TRBJ2-3; 9 nucleotides align to TRBD2. With V trimmed by 3 bases and J by 9 bases, 13 bases remained unmatched. The CDR3 contains 16 residues. Germline V lookup: CDR1 MNHEY, CDR2 SMNVEV (reference sequence). CDR3 nucleotide sequence: TGTGCCAGCAGTTTGCGCGGGGGGGCCGGTCGTTGGACGCAGTATTTT. Translating gives CASSLRGGAGRWTQYF.

V gene TRBV29-1 combines with J gene TRBJ2-5; tentatively, D is TRBD1 or TRBD2 (5 bases each). V was pared by 4 bases and J by 5 bases, with 11 bases between. This CDR3 spans 12 amino acids. Germline V lookup: CDR1 SQVTM, CDR2 ANQGSEA. The CDR3 reads CSVGRDPETQYF. CDR3 nucleotides: TGCAGCGTTGGTAGGGACCCCGAGACCCAGTACTTC.

V and J are TRBV5-6 and TRBJ1-5, with 10 bases aligning to TRBD1. Germline trimming cut 3 bases from V and 2 bases from J; bases unmatched to any gene: 8. Germline V gives CDR1 SGHDT, CDR2 YYEEEE. The CDR3 sequence is 17 residues long. The DNA for the CDR3 is TGTGCCAGCAGCTCGGCCTTTGACAGGGGGCGCAATCAGCCCCAGCATTTT. This gives the protein CASSSAFDRGRNQPQHF.

The V gene is TRBV12-3 or TRBV12-4, the J gene TRBJ2-3, with TRBD2 as a possible D gene (6 bases). The CDR3 spans 15 residues. Trimming took 4 bases from V and 5 from J, leaving 16 bases between them. This chain's CDR3 is CASSSNRLVRDTQYF. CDR3 coding DNA: TGTGCCAGCAGTTCCAATCGACTAGTTAGAGATACGCAGTATTTT.

The V and J genes are TRBV29-1 and TRBJ1-4, with 7 bases that match TRBD1. The CDR3 consists of 13 residues. The junction had 6 bases not matched to a gene; V was cut back by 6 bases and J by 5 bases. Germline loops: CDR1 SQVTM, CDR2 ANQGSEA. The chain's CDR3 is CSVRGQANEKLFF. The CDR3 DNA reads as TGCAGCGTACGAGGACAGGCGAATGAAAAACTGTTTTTT.

The gene calls are TRBV7-9 and TRBJ2-4; TRBD1 agrees at 12 bases. TRBJ2-7 explains the end of the DNA better; the J call may be wrong. Germline V gene sequence: CDR1 SEHNR, CDR2 FQNEAQ (reference sequence). The CDR3 has 15 residues. CDR3 in DNA: TGTGCCAGCAGCCCCCGGGACAGGGGGCATGACGAGCAGTACTTC. It yields the protein CASSPRDRGHDEQYF.